Below, 14 T cell receptor beta chains from the same sample are listed, as sequenced in a study of siplizumab effects on memory and regulatory T cells (dated by TCRdb to between 2018 and 2020). The library was made by the immunoSEQ multiplex PCR assay. Imported from immuneACCESS, the table was reduced by TCRdb to in-frame sequences with V and J called. These copies leave out some clones; in studies compared against another copy, an unresolved V gene accounts for under half, and the cause of the remainder is not known. The sample profile shows 90,000 to 120,000 clones; around 94% of them were found once. The leading ten clones occupy around 0.6% of the sample. Sequenced input: Tregs sorted from blood. All receptors come from a human donor in good health.

This CDR3 reads CASRRGTGELFF. The CDR3 region has the DNA TGTGCCAGCAGAAGGGGGACCGGGGAGCTGTTTTTT. The rearrangement links TRBV11-2 to TRBJ2-2; tentatively, D is TRBD1 (6 bases). Germline-derived CDR1 and CDR2 are SGHAT and FQNNGV. CDR3 length: 12 amino acids. V dropped 6 bases and J dropped 5 bases, with 7 bases sitting between them.

This rearrangement joins TRBV9 to TRBJ1-2, with 9 bases fitting TRBD1. CDR3 length equals 17 residues. The ends lost 0 bases at V and 7 bases at J; junction bases unmatched: 13. Germline V gives CDR1 SGDLS, CDR2 YYNGEE. Here the CDR3 reads CASSVVPDRGGVSGYTF. The CDR3, as DNA: TGTGCCAGCAGCGTAGTTCCGGACAGGGGAGGGGTGTCTGGCTACACCTTC.

CDR3 coding DNA: TGTGCCAGCAGTGACCTAGTAGGCGGGAATCGGGTTGAGCAGTTCTTC. This codes for CASSDLVGGNRVEQFF. V usage is TRBV6-4 and J usage is TRBJ2-1, with a tentative D call TRBD2 (6 bases). CDR1 is MRHNA and CDR2 is SNTAGT in the germline V gene. This CDR3 spans 16 amino acids. Trimming pared 2 bases from V and 9 bases from J, leaving 20 bases between.

J is TRBJ1-5 and V is TRBV27; D remains ambiguous. The CDR3 is 14 amino acids. Between the trimmed V and J ends, which lost 8 bases and 3 bases, there was a span of 14 bases. Germline V gene lookup returns CDR1 MNHEY and CDR2 SMNVEV (reference sequence). The CDR3 DNA follows: TGTGCCAGCGGATGGGCGGGCTTCAATCAGCCCCAGCATTTT. It translates to CASGWAGFNQPQHF.

The gene calls are TRBV5-4 and TRBJ2-5; D might be TRBD2 (6 bases). Germline-derived CDR1 and CDR2 are SGHNT and YYREEE (reference sequence). Trimming removed 0 bases at V and 2 bases at J, with 20 bases between. This CDR3 is 18 amino acids long. CDR3 residues: CASSLGGRLGPTQETQYF. Here the CDR3 DNA reads TGTGCCAGCAGCTTGGGGGGAAGACTAGGCCCTACGCAAGAGACCCAGTACTTC.

The gene calls are TRBV18 and TRBJ2-7; D gene unclear. The CDR3 covers 13 residues. Germline V gene data show CDR1 as KGHSH and CDR2 as LQKENI. Trimming pared 2 bases from V and 4 bases from J, leaving 9 bases between. The CDR3 protein is CASSPNYAYEQYF. The CDR3 DNA is TGTGCCAGCTCACCAAACTACGCTTACGAGCAGTACTTC.

This chain joins TRBV28 and TRBJ1-1; D might be TRBD1 (6 bases). Trimming stripped 5 bases from V and 4 bases from J, with 17 bases between. The CDR3 length is 15 residues. Germline CDR1 and CDR2: MDHEN and SYDVKM. The CDR3 protein is CASSQIDRRLTEAFF. The CDR3 DNA follows: TGTGCCAGCAGTCAAATCGACAGGAGGCTCACTGAAGCTTTCTTT.

The chain is built from TRBV11-2 and TRBJ1-3; D uncertain. Germline V lookup: CDR1 SGHAT, CDR2 FQNNGV. The CDR3 is 15 amino acids. Trimming pared 1 base from V and 0 bases from J, leaving 7 bases between. In nucleotides, the CDR3 is TGTGCCAGCAGCTTAGGGAGACTCTCTGGAAACACCATATATTTT. It translates to CASSLGRLSGNTIYF.

The chain uses TRBV30 and TRBJ2-2; 7 nucleotides align to TRBD2. V lost 3 bases, J lost 6 bases, and 4 bases stayed unmatched. The CDR3 runs to 13 residues. Germline V gene data show CDR1 as GTSNPN and CDR2 as SVGIG (reference sequence). DNA of the CDR3: TGTGCCTGGAGGGCGGGAGCGTCCGGGGAGCTGTTTTTT. Translated: CAWRAGASGELFF.

The chain has TRBV7-2 and TRBJ2-7; 9 bases agree with TRBD1. Germline V gene lookup returns CDR1 SGHTA and CDR2 FQGNSA. The J segment lost 6 bases and the V segment lost 5 bases, leaving 11 bases of the junction unmatched. This CDR3 spans 15 amino acids. The CDR3, as DNA: TGTGCCAGCAGCCCACAAGGGACAGGGAACAGCGAGCAGTACTTC. Residues: CASSPQGTGNSEQYF.

The chain links TRBV19 to TRBJ2-5; 10 nucleotides match TRBD1. The germline CDR1 and CDR2 sequences are LNHDA and SQIVND (reference sequence). The CDR3 is 13 residues long. The V segment lost 7 bases and the J segment 5 bases; nucleotides outside the gene matches: 4. CDR3 residues: CASMDRGRETQYF. The DNA of the CDR3 is TGTGCCAGTATGGACAGGGGGAGGGAGACCCAGTACTTC.

In this sample, this clone turned up a few times. The chain uses TRBV5-1 and TRBJ1-5; D is undetermined. Per the germline V gene, CDR1 is SGHRS and CDR2 is YFSETQ. The CDR3 is 15 residues long. Trimming left V 0 bases short and J 0 bases short, with 7 bases between. The CDR3 DNA is TGCGCCAGCAGCTTGGGAGATTCTAGCAATCAGCCCCAGCATTTT. Translation: CASSLGDSSNQPQHF.

This rearrangement joins TRBV7-9 to TRBJ2-7; D remains ambiguous. The germline V gene has CDR1 SEHNR and CDR2 FQNEAQ (reference sequence). The CDR3 spans 14 residues. Trimming shortened V by 5 bases and J by 1 base, and 12 bases separated the two germline ends. The CDR3 region is CASSPGRASYEQYF. DNA of the CDR3: TGTGCCAGCAGCCCGGGCCGGGCTTCCTACGAGCAGTACTTC.

V usage is TRBV28 and J usage is TRBJ1-3; D is ambiguous. The CDR3 extends over 16 amino acids. V was clipped by 2 bases and J by 1 base, with 12 bases between them. The V gene's germline CDR1 is MDHEN and CDR2 SYDVKM. The DNA for the CDR3 is TGTGCCAGCAGTTTACCGGGGAGCAGTTCTGGAAACACCATATATTTT. It translates to CASSLPGSSSGNTIYF.